The sequence of this TCR beta chain was determined in a study of glioma-infiltrating T cells after dendritic cell vaccination. General study points: Patients with more pretreatment TILs had longer time to progression and survival.

V was pared by 0 bases and J by 2 bases, with 10 bases between. CDR1 is SEHNR, CDR2 FQNEAQ, per germline (reference sequence). The CDR3 has 16 residues. Time point: after dendritic cell vaccination, including at tumor progression/relapse. Turning to this clone: Its specificity is unknown.

Primers: 60 V beta forward and 13 J beta reverse. Here immunoSEQ multiplex PCR was the method, and the copy in TCRdb shows in-frame clones only, minus some. The sample consists of 65,000 to 80,000 clones, roughly 91% of them appearing once. The chain has TRBV7-9 and TRBJ2-2; D is perhaps TRBD1 (5 bases). The clonotype originates from a human donor with glioblastoma. The material sequenced was blood, taken after dendritic cell vaccination. CDR3 in DNA: TGTGCCAGCAGCTTAGCGAAAGGGGCAAACACCGGGGAGCTGTTTTTT. As protein: CASSLAKGANTGELFF.